This T cell receptor beta chain was identified in a study of chemoradiotherapy in HPV16-positive cancers. V was pared by 6 bases and J by 3 bases, with 15 bases between. CDR3 length equals 14 residues. The germline V gene has CDR1 MNHNS and CDR2 SASEGT. TCRdb's copy holds only in-frame clones and misses some; the assay was immunoSEQ multiplex PCR. This sample has about 35,000 clones; about 90% occur once, and the top ten carry under 4%. General study findings and limits: Candidate HPV-specific clones and E7-related TCR motifs grew in tumor during treatment. HPV-responsive T-cell expansion during chemoradiotherapy was linked to improved recurrence-free survival in HPV16-positive patients.

As regards this clone: Its antigen is still unknown.

The sample in question was blood, obtained from a patient who underwent chemoradiotherapy. V usage is TRBV6-1 and J usage is TRBJ2-7, with D possibly matching TRBD2 (7 bases). This TCR was recovered from a human donor with HPV-associated anogenital cancer. CDR3 region: CASSLGGTIYEQYF. CDR3 DNA sequence: TGTGCCAGCAGCCTGGGAGGGACAATCTACGAGCAGTACTTC.